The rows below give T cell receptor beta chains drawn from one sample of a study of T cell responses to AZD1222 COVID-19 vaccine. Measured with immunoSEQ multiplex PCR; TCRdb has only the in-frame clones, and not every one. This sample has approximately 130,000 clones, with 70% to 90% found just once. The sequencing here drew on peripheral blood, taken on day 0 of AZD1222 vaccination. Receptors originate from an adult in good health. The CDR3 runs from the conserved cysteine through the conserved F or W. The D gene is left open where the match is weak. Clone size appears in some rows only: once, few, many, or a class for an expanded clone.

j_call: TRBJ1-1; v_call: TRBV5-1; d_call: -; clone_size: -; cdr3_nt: TGCGCCAGCAGCTTGGGAGACACTGAAGCTTTCTTT; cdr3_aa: CASSLGDTEAFF
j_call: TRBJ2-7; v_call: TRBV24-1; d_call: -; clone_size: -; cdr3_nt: TGTGCCACCAGTGATTTCGGAGCGGCAGGTTACGAGCAGTACTTC; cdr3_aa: CATSDFGAAGYEQYF
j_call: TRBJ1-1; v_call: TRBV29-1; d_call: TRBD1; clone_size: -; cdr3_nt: TGCAGCGTTCCCGGGGACAGCTCAATGAACACTGAAGCTTTCTTT; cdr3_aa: CSVPGDSSMNTEAFF
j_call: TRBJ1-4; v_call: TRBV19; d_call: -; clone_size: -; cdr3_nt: TGTGCCAGTAGTATCGAAGGGTGGAATGAAAAACTGTTTTTT; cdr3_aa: CASSIEGWNEKLFF
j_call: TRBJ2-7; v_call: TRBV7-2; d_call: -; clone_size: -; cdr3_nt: TGTGCCAGCAGCCGTGAAGGGGGTTTTGACTACGAGCAGTACTTC; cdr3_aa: CASSREGGFDYEQYF
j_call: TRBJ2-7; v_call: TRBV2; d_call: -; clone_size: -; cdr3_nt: TGTGCCAGCAGTGATGTGACCGTCCTTTACGAGCAGTACTTC; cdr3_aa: CASSDVTVLYEQYF
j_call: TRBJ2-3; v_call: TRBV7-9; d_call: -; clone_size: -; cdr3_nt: TGTGCCAGCAGCCAACTAGCCCTCACAGATACGCAGTATTTT; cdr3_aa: CASSQLALTDTQYF
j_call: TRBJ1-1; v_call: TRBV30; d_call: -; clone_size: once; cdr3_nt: TGTGCCTGGAGTGTTCCGGACAGAACGAACACTGAAGCTTTCTTT; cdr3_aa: CAWSVPDRTNTEAFF
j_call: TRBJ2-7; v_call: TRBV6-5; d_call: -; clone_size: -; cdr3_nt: TGTGCCAGCAGCAAAGAATCTAGCGAGCAGTACTTC; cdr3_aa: CASSKESSEQYF
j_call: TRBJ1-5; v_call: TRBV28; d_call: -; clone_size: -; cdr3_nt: TGTGCCAGCAGTTTCGGGGGTCTTTTGCAGCTCAATCAGCCCCAGCATTTT; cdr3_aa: CASSFGGLLQLNQPQHF
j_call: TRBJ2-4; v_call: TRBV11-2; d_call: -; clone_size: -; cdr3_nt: TGTGCCAGCAGCTTAGGACGGGACGCCTCATTCACCAAAAACATTCAGTACTTC; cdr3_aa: CASSLGRDASFTKNIQYF
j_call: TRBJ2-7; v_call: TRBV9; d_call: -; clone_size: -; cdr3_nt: TGTGCCAGCAGCCCTCTGGGCCATTATCCCTACGAGCAGTACTTC; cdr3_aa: CASSPLGHYPYEQYF
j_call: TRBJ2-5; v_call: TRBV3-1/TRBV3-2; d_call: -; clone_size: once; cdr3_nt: TGTGCCAGCAGCCAATCCTATTGGGGGGCGGGCCAAGAGACCCAGTACTTC; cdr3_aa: CASSQSYWGAGQETQYF
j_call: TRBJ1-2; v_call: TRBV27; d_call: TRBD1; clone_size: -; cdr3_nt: TGTGCCAGCAGTCGGACAGGGATCTCTAACTATGGCTACACCTTC; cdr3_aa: CASSRTGISNYGYTF
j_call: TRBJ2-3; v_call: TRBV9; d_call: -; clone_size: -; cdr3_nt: TGTGCCAGCAGCGTAGAGGGGCATACGCAGTATTTT; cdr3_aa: CASSVEGHTQYF
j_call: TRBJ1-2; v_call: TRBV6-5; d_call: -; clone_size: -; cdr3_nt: TGTGCCAGCAGCCTACAGGGTCCGGGGGACGGCTACACCTTC; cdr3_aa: CASSLQGPGDGYTF
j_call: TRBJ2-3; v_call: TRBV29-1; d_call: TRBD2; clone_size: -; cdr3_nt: TGCAGCGTGTGGGCGGGGGGCCCAGATACGCAGTATTTT; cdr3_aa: CSVWAGGPDTQYF
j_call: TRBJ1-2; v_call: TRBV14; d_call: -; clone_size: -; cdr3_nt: TGTGCCAGCAGCCATTATGGGGAAAACTATGGCTACACCTTC; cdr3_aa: CASSHYGENYGYTF
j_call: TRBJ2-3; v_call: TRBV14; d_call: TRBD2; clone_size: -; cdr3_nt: TGTGCCAGCAGCCAAGAGGGACTAGCGGGGCGCACAGATACGCAGTATTTT; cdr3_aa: CASSQEGLAGRTDTQYF
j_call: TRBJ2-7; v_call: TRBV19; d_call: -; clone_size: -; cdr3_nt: TGTGCCAGTAAGGGCAGCTACTCCTACGAGCAGTACTTC; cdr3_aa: CASKGSYSYEQYF
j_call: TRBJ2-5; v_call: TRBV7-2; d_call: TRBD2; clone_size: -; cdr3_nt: TGTGCCAGCAGCTTAGCGTCGGTAGCGGGGGGGCGCGAGACCCAGTACTTC; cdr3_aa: CASSLASVAGGRETQYF
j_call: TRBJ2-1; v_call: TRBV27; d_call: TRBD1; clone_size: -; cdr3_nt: TGTGCCAGCAGTTTATCGCAGGGACAGGGTAATGAGCAGTTCTTC; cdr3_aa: CASSLSQGQGNEQFF
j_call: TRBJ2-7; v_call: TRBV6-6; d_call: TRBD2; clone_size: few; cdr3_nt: TGTGCCAGCAGCAAACTAGCGGGCACTACCTACGAGCAGTACTTC; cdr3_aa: CASSKLAGTTYEQYF
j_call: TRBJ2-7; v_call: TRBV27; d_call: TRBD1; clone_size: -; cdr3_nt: TGTGCCAGCAGTTTATCGCCTTTCGGACAGGCATCCTACGAGCAGTACTTC; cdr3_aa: CASSLSPFGQASYEQYF
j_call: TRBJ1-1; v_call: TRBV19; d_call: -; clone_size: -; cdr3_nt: TGTGCCAGTCGAGGGGATGGAACAGGTCGGACTGAAGCTTTCTTT; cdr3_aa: CASRGDGTGRTEAFF
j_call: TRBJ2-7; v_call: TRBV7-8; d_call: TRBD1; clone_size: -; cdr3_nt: TGTGCCAGCAGCCCGGACAGGGGGCTCTACGAGCAGTACTTC; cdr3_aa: CASSPDRGLYEQYF
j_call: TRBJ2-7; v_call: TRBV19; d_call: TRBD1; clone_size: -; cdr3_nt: TGTGCCAGTAGCAACGCTCCCGGGACAGGGGTTTACGAGCAGTACTTC; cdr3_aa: CASSNAPGTGVYEQYF
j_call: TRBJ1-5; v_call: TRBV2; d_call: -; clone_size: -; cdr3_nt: TGTGCCAGCAGGCTCAGGGGAGACAGCAATCAGCCCCAGCATTTT; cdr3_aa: CASRLRGDSNQPQHF
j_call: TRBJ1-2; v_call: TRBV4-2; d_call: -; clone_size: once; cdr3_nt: TGTGCCAGCAGCCAAGACCAGGGGACTTACTATGGCTACACCTTC; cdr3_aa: CASSQDQGTYYGYTF
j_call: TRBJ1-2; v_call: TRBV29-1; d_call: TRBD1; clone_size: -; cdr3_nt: TGCAGCGTTGGAGAAACCGGACAGGGTGGCTATGGCTACACCTTC; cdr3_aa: CSVGETGQGGYGYTF
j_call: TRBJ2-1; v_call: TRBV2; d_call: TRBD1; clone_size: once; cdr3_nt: TGTGCCAGCAGCCCGGGACAGCTGGGTGAGCAGTTCTTC; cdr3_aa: CASSPGQLGEQFF
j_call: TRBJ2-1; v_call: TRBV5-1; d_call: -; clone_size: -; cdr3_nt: TGCGCCAGCAGCCTGTTACAGGACAATGAGCAGTTCTTC; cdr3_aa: CASSLLQDNEQFF
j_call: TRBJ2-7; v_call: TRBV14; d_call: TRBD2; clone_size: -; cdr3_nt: TGTGCCAGCAGCCTAACTAGCGGGGGGTCCTACGAGCAGTACTTC; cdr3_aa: CASSLTSGGSYEQYF
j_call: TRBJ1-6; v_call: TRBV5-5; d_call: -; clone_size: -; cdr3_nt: TGTGCCAGCAGCTTACTTCAATCGCTCTCCTATAATTCACCCCTCCACTTT; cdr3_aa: CASSLLQSLSYNSPLHF
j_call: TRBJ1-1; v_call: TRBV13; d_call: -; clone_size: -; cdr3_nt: TGTGCCAGCGTTCGGGGGCGCGTTAGGAACACTGAAGCTTTCTTT; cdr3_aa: CASVRGRVRNTEAFF
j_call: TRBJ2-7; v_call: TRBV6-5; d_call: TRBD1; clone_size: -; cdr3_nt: TGTGCCAGCAGTCAGGGGGTACCCCACTACGAGCAGTACTTC; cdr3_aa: CASSQGVPHYEQYF
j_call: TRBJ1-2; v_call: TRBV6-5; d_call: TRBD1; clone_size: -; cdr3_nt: TGTGCCAGCAGTTACTCAACCGGGACAGAAAACTATGGCTACACCTTC; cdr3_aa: CASSYSTGTENYGYTF
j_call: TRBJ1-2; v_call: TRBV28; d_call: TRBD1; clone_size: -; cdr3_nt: TGTGCCAGCAGCCGGGGAGGACAGGGTGGTGGTAGGGGCTATGGCTACACCTTC; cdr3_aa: CASSRGGQGGGRGYGYTF
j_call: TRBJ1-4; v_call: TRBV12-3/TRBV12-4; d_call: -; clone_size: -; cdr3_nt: TGTGCCAGCAGCTCCGGGGCTGAAAAACTGTTTTTT; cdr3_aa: CASSSGAEKLFF
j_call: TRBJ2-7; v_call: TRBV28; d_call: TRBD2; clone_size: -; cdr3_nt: TGTGCCAGCAGTTTGCTGACTAGCGGTTCTCCCTACGAGCAGTACTTC; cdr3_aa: CASSLLTSGSPYEQYF
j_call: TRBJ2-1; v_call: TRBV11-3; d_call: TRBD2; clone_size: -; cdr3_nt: TGTGCCAGCAGCTTCCGCGGGACTACCCGGAACAATGAGCAGTTCTTC; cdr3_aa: CASSFRGTTRNNEQFF
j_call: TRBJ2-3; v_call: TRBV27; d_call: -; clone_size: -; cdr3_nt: TGTGCCAGCAGTTTATCGGGGGGGCCCCATACGCAGTATTTT; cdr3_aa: CASSLSGGPHTQYF
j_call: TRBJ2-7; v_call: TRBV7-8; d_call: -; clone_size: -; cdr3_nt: TGTGCCAGCAGCCCGAGCGGTTTCCCTGGCGAGCAGTACTTC; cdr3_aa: CASSPSGFPGEQYF